The 19 T cell receptor beta chains reported below all come from one sample, sequenced in a study of T cells expressing NK-cell markers. TCRdb reprocessed the 5' RACE reads and keeps a single row for each CDR3 protein, giving no DNA. Its listing shows around 470,000 distinct CDR3 sequences. What was sequenced was blood T cells: a sorted CD56 or NKG2C T cell subset, CD4+ or CD8+ T cells, or bulk PBMC T cells (not recorded which). Receptor source: a woman aged 50 to 60 in good health.

The chain uses TRBV29-1 and TRBJ1-2; checking the TCRdb D call of TRBD1 is not possible without DNA. Looked up from germline, CDR1 is SQVTM and CDR2 is ANQGSEA. CDR3 size: 13 residues. CDR3 residues: CSVKPHRGDGYTF. Full variable domain (remainder filled in from reference TRBV29-1 and TRBJ1-2): SAVISQKPSRDICQRGTSLTIQCQVDSQVTMMFWYRQQPGQSLTLIATANQGSEATYESGFVIDKFPISRPNLTFSTLTVSNMSPEDSSIYLCSVKPHRGDGYTFGSGTRLTVV.

This rearrangement joins TRBV3-1 to TRBJ2-1; the D call from TCRdb, TRBD1, cannot be confirmed without DNA. This CDR3 contains 15 residues. Germline CDR1 reads LGHDT; CDR2 reads YNNKEL (reference sequence). CDR3 sequence: CASSQDPTGKNEQFF.

This chain uses TRBV5-5 with TRBJ1-1; TCRdb's D call, TRBD1, is unchecked because there is no DNA. The CDR3 contains 17 residues. Germline CDR1 and CDR2: SGHKS and YYEKEE (reference sequence). The CDR3: CASSLEAGGEWYTEAFF.

The chain employs TRBV5-6 and TRBJ2-5. The CDR3 runs to 13 residues. The V gene's germline CDR1 is SGHDT and CDR2 YYEEEE. The CDR3 loop is CASSLGIQETQYF.

The chain is built from TRBV2 and TRBJ1-2. The germline CDR1 and CDR2 sequences are SNHLY and FYNNEI. The CDR3 contains 13 residues. CDR3 region: CACFLTANYGYTF.

J is TRBJ1-1 and V is TRBV7-6; TCRdb selects TRBD1, and the lack of DNA leaves this call unchecked. The CDR3 runs 15 residues. Germline CDR1 reads SGHVS; CDR2 reads FNYEAQ. This chain's CDR3 is CASSLGTGGGTEAFF.

This chain joins TRBV6-1 and TRBJ2-3; absent DNA, TCRdb's TRBD2 call cannot be checked. The germline CDR1 and CDR2 sequences are MNHNS and SASEGT. This CDR3 region has 15 residues. CDR3 region: CASSVGLARVDTQYF.

The chain joins TRBV12-3 or TRBV12-4 to TRBJ1-2; TCRdb's D gene call, TRBD1, goes unchecked for lack of DNA. There are 14 residues in the CDR3. CDR3 residues: CASSWGTGGKGYTF.

V is TRBV24-1 and J is TRBJ2-2; TCRdb picks TRBD1, but there is no DNA to check that call. The germline V gene has CDR1 KGHDR and CDR2 SFDVKD. The CDR3 length is 17 residues. The CDR3 reads CATSDRTGDSRTGELFF.

The V and J genes are TRBV5-1 and TRBJ2-2; TCRdb's D call of TRBD1 is untestable without DNA. The CDR3 covers 16 residues. Per the germline V gene, CDR1 is SGHRS and CDR2 is YFSETQ. The CDR3: CASRQTGGSNTGELFF.

This chain links TRBV24-1 with TRBJ2-3; checking the TCRdb D call of TRBD1 is not possible without DNA. The CDR3 has 16 residues. Germline V gives CDR1 KGHDR, CDR2 SFDVKD. CDR3 residues: CATSDLRGQGADTQYF.

This rearrangement joins TRBV12-3 or TRBV12-4 to TRBJ1-6; TCRdb's assignment of TRBD1 cannot be checked, as there is no DNA. The CDR3 spans 16 residues. The CDR3 reads CASSSLRGTYNSPLHF.

The chain combines TRBV6-1 with TRBJ2-1; TCRdb gives TRBD2 as the D gene, but with no DNA this cannot be confirmed. The CDR3 loop spans 13 amino acids. CDR1 is MNHNS, CDR2 SASEGT, per germline. The CDR3 sequence: CASSVTSGIGQFF.

The chain uses TRBV27 and TRBJ1-2; TCRdb's D call, TRBD1, is unchecked because there is no DNA. Looked up from germline, CDR1 is MNHEY and CDR2 is SMNVEV (reference sequence). This CDR3 region has 13 residues. CDR3 sequence: CASSFPGAGGYTF.

The rearrangement joins TRBV5-1 to TRBJ2-3; TCRdb returns TRBD2, unconfirmable since there is no DNA. This CDR3 has 14 residues. Germline assignment: CDR1 SGHRS and CDR2 YFSETQ. The CDR3 protein is CASGGSLSTDTQYF. Using reference TRBV5-1 and TRBJ2-3 for the parts outside the CDR3, the full variable domain is KAGVTQTPRYLIKTRGQQVTLSCSPISGHRSVSWYQQTPGQGLQFLFEYFSETQRNKGNFPGRFSGRQFSNSRSEMNVSTLELGDSALYLCASGGSLSTDTQYFGPGTRLTVL.

This chain joins TRBV4-1 and TRBJ1-5; without DNA, the TCRdb call of TRBD1 cannot be checked. The CDR3 contains 15 residues. Germline values: CDR1 MGHRA, CDR2 YSYEKL. CDR3 protein: CASSQVTGGFEPQHF.

The chain carries TRBV7-2 and TRBJ2-5; TCRdb's D call, TRBD2, is unchecked because there is no DNA. The CDR3 contains 17 residues. Looked up from germline, CDR1 is SGHTA and CDR2 is FQGNSA. The CDR3 sequence is CASSLEWGSRAKETQYF.

The CDR3 loop is CASSSAFPLYNEQFF. The gene calls are TRBV11-3 and TRBJ2-1. This CDR3 spans 15 amino acids. Germline CDR1 is SGHNT and CDR2 is YENEEA.

The rearrangement joins TRBV13 to TRBJ1-1; checking the TCRdb D call of TRBD1 is not possible without DNA. The CDR3 is 14 amino acids. Germline-derived CDR1 and CDR2 are PRHDT and FYEKMQ (reference sequence). CDR3 in amino acids: CASSADSMNTEAFF. Full variable domain (missing parts from reference TRBV13 and TRBJ1-1): AAGVIQSPRHLIKEKRETATLKCYPIPRHDTVYWYQQGPGQDPQFLISFYEKMQSDKGSIPDRFSAQQFSDYHSELNMSSLELGDSALYFCASSADSMNTEAFFGQGTRLTVV.